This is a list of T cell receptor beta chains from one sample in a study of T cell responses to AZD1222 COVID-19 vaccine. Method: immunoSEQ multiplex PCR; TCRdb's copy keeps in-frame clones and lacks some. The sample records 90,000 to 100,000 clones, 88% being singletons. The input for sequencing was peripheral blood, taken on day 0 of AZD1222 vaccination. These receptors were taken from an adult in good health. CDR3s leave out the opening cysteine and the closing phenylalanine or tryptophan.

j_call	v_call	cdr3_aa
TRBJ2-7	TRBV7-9	ASSSSGTAPSDEQY
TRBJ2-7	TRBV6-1	ASSEYSSGSSYEQY
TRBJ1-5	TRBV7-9	ASSREGVEGQPQH
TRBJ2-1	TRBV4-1	ASSQDTSGSREQF
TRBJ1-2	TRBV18	ASQRQGYGYT
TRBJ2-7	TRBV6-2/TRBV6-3	ASSYDPAGGPNEQY
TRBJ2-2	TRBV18	ASSPLPVSGELF
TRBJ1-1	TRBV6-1	ASSERGPGTSNTEAF
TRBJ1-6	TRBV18	ASSGRGLGSPLH
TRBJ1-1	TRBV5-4	ASSNIRGGVTEAF
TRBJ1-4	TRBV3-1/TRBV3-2	ASSHLGTGREKLF
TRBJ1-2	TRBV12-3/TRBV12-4	ASRHRTHYGYT
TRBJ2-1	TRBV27	ASSLTDRGRSHEQF
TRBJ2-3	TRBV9	ASSVLDSSTDTQY
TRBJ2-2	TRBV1	TSPPTNTGELF
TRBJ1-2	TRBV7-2	ASSSPDRGGYGYT
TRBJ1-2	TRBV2	ASSAAPRVGYT
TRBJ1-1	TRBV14	ASSQVGTRENTEAF
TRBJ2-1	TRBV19	ASSGLAQSHYNEQF
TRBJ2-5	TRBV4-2	ASSQLKGQAQETQY
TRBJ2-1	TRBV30	AWSALGGTTEQF
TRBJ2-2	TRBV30	AWSFGGTANTGELF
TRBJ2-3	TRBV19	ASSISQGTVETQY
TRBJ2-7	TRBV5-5	ASSFRFTDRAYEQY
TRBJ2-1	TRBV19	ASSIISGGTYNEQF
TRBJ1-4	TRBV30	AWRGRANEKLF
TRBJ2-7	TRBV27	ASGGLAVSSYEQY
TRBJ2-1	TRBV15	ATSRVGGGNNEQF
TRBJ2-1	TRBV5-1	ASRTGTDNEQF
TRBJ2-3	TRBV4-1	ASSQELATPWDTQY
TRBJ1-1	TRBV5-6	ASSFTGKGAF
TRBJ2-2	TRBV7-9	ASSLSTGELF
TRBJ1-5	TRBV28	ASSLWPPRQGIQH
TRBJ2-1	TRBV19	ASSIKGPPYNEQF
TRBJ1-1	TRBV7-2	ASSLDRGSGEAF
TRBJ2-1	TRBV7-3	ASSLGQRAGNNEQF
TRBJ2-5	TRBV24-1	ATSDPPLETQY
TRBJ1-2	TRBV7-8	ASSLDPGGQGSYGYT
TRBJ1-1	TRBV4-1	ASMPGRIRVGNTEAF
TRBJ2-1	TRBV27	ASIGGRGFYNEQF
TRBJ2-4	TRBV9	ASSPLGQNAIAKNIQY
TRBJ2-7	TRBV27	ASSRGTYEQY
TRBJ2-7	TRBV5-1	ASSLTPGVPLADGYEQY
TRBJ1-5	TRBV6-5	ASSRQGRNQPQH
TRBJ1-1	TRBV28	ASSLGGVLNTEAF
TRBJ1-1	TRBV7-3	ASSPQGHTEAF